Given below is one T cell receptor beta chain in context. Its antigen is not yet known. Base-call qualities are not available, and no considerably larger clone is one nucleotide away. The cohort comprised some 730 healthy bone marrow donors. At the time of sampling, all cohort members were nominally healthy, though unrecorded immune exposures were likely present. The donor tested CMV seropositive, placing the donor among the 290 or so seropositive members of the cohort. A peripheral blood sample was collected from each donor, and TCR beta sequencing was performed on peripheral blood mononuclear cells. Genomic DNA extraction from the blood cell samples was performed with the Qiagen DNeasy Blood Extraction Kit. The library relied on the immunoSEQ multiplex PCR assay. For the multiplex PCR, a mixture combining 60 forward primers for TCR Vbeta segments and 13 reverse primers for TCR Jbeta segments was used. The CDR3 region of rearranged TCR beta genes was amplified from genomic DNA by a multiplex PCR assay. The amplified TCR beta libraries were sequenced on the Illumina HiSeq System as 87-base-pair reads. In the source study's methods: A later analysis counted around 72 million unique TCR beta chains across the roughly 700 repertoires, and 9 million to 14 million of these chains were shared by at least two donors. A nearest-neighbor algorithm error-corrected the raw reads and collapsed the reads into unique sequences, merging closely related sequences to remove PCR and sequencing errors. CDR3 sequences were aligned to IMGT reference sequences to assign V, D and J gene segments. For a sequence to be retained, a match of at least six nucleotides was required to both a V gene segment and a J gene segment. A rearrangement counted as productive if the CDR3 had no stop codons and remained in frame with V and J, and every other rearrangement counted as non-productive. Following IMGT convention, CDR3 was defined as the stretch from the second conserved V-encoded cysteine up to the conserved J-encoded phenylalanine. The earlier analysis of about 530 of the donors excluded any sequence lacking an unambiguous match to a single V gene segment. An earlier analysis of several hundred of the donors classified V segments as functional when productive rearrangements were above 56.7% and as segregating when the standard deviation between donors was above 5%. A statistical classification framework was built for diagnosing cytomegalovirus status from the catalog of TCR beta chain sequences. In a later analysis, TCR nucleotide sequences were compared against IMGT/GENE-DB human TR gene sequences so that V and J genes could be assigned. A later analysis assigned CDR3 sequences and most-parsimonious VDJ recombination scenarios with the TCRdist pipeline. In a later analysis, every TCR beta chain was defined by the combination of its CDR3 amino acid sequence and its V-gene family, and reads without a unique V-gene family were dropped. As a way to deal with suspected cross-contamination and a sequencing artifact, a later analysis dropped hundreds of nucleotide sequences that were highly shared and had low generation probability. In a later analysis, a clonal expansion index was calculated for each public chain from normalized within-repertoire ranks of inferred template counts. In a later analysis, generation probabilities were computed with a VDJ recombination model fitted to out-of-frame rearrangements, and the resulting probabilities were checked against IGoR. A later analysis scored TCR-TCR, TCR-HLA and TCR-CMV co-occurrence with hypergeometric tests, applying a repertoire-size bias correction to TCR pairs. A later analysis estimated false discovery rates by permuting HLA or CMV assignments 20 times. In a later analysis, co-occurring TCRs were grouped with DBSCAN, and TCRdist sequence similarity was added when clustering was performed within HLA-allele-positive subsets. Repertoires with fewer than 30,000 or more than 120,000 public chains were left out of co-occurrence clustering, as were five repertoires with anomalous nucleotide sharing. As stored in TCRdb, this immuneACCESS dataset retains in-frame rearrangements with V and J assigned. A fraction of the clones does not appear; measured against another copy, unresolved V genes explain less than half of the discrepancy, and the remainder lacks a known reason. That table gives V, J and clone size, and the DNA gave D and trimming. This sample has fewer than 90,000 clones in its table, and 65% to 75% of those were observed once. The ten largest clones add up to approximately 7.6% of the sample.

These data originate in a study of cytomegalovirus exposure and HLA in healthy donors (dated by TCRdb to the late 2010s). About the investigation overall: In an earlier analysis of around 540 of the donors, 276 Gb of sequence data and 100 million or so unique TCR beta sequences from about 190 million T cells were reported. Around 320 gigabases of sequencing data and tens of millions of unique TCR sequences were included in an early release covering around 650 HLA-typed donors. Of the approximately 400 genotyped donors, 70% to 90% were placed in the genetic ancestry cluster associated with self-reported Caucasian donors. The aim of the study was to test whether cataloging public T cell receptors could identify signatures of past pathogen exposure. Using immunosequencing, the study profiled T cell repertoires from about 650 subjects and related those repertoires to cytomegalovirus serostatus. Along with the approximately 700-subject first cohort, a separate validation cohort of more than 90 different subjects was used. High-throughput TCR immunosequencing, statistical association of individual TCRs with disease status, and machine learning were combined to predict cytomegalovirus infection status. A later analysis re-analyzed previously published TCR beta repertoires from about 730 donors and added high-resolution HLA genotyping to study TCR occurrence patterns. Rather than using new phenotypic data, the later analysis identified candidate immune exposures from TCR beta sequences and from how often those sequences occurred across donors. In an earlier analysis of a few hundred of the donors, high-throughput TCR beta sequencing was used to judge whether each TCR beta V gene segment behaved as functional or pseudogenic. Alongside the repertoire data, information on donor age, sex, ethnicity and CMV serostatus was compiled. In a later genetic analysis, genome-wide SNP genotypes for about three fifths of the 666 donors were used, and that subset was treated as a discovery cohort. All discovery cohort repertoires had been generated using a single sequencing platform. HLA typing included class I and class II loci at four-digit resolution. Typing coverage differed by locus: A, B, C, DRB1 and DQB1 were typed in roughly 629-640 donors, DQA1 in around 500, DPA1 in around 610, and DPB1 in 400 to 480. Four to six DR-DQ haplotypes were handled as single units for association and clustering, since linkage in the cohort was strong. On average, 235,054 unique TCR beta nucleotide sequences were sequenced per donor among 398 genotyped donors of the cohort, with roughly 18% of those sequences being non-productive. Points the paper makes about the study in general: In a later analysis, TCR association rates were found to vary across HLA loci, with the most associated TCRs seen for DRB1 alleles and the fewest for HLA-C alleles. V-gene and J-gene trimming of TCR beta chains was associated with a missense DCLRE1C variant in a later genetic analysis, and the association was replicated in an independent cohort. Compared with equally common non-associated chains, HLA-associated TCR beta chains in a later analysis were more clonally expanded and had lower generation probabilities. A group of highly shared sequence variants was considered likely to be a technical artifact of the sequencing pipeline. Most TCR sequences were seen in very few donors, while some public TCRs were found in many individuals. Broadly in line with IMGT annotations, most TCR beta V segments showed up in productive rearrangements about 87% or about 30% of the time in an earlier analysis of 450 to 600 of the donors. At a false discovery rate of 0.05, a later analysis linked some 17,000 TCR beta sequences to specific HLA alleles. The authors suggested that the approach could potentially be extended to other disease states and immunological phenotypes. For the cohort, immune exposure information was limited to CMV serostatus. Because counts were too low, around 17 rarely observed V segments, including chromosome 9 orphons, were left out of the earlier analysis of some 600 of the donors. Three of the identified cytomegalovirus-associated TCR beta chains were confirmed in vitro to be specific for cytomegalovirus antigens. Compared with the roughly 600-donor mean, donors in an Asian-associated ancestry cluster had fewer N-insertions in productive TCRs, according to a later genetic analysis. Assigning TCR associations to individual alleles was difficult when HLA alleles, especially DR and DQ, strongly co-occurred. Linkage disequilibrium might explain the correlated functional status among segregating V segments, but an unknown experimental factor could not be excluded. Cytomegalovirus status was reported to be diagnosed by the classifier with high specificity and sensitivity in both the original and validation cohorts. Several of the top co-occurrence clusters appeared to be linked to parvovirus B19, influenza, CMV and Epstein-Barr virus, according to a later analysis. Presence/absence analyses assumed roughly uniform sequencing depth across donors, an assumption that may not hold. A further reported finding was that TCR beta sequences accurately predicted the HLA-A and HLA-B alleles for most subjects in the first cohort. Only TCR beta chains were sequenced in this cohort, and the absence of alpha or paired-chain data limited detectable features. Most CMV-associated TCR beta chains appeared to be HLA-restricted in a later analysis, and the HLA associations seemed to be driven largely by CMV exposure. Some IMGT-functional V segments, including TRBV6-2 and TRBV6-3, could not be distinguished by the 87-base-pair reads and were therefore excluded. Because some donors lacked HLA typing at each locus, the association tests relied only on the typed subset. The study gave a list of under 200 TCR beta chains associated with cytomegalovirus.

V is clipped by 3 bases and J by 1 base, and the sequence between their germline boundaries is 7 bases long. Based on the germline V gene, the CDR1 and CDR2 sequences are ENHRY and SYGVKD. From cysteine to phenylalanine, the CDR3 is 14 amino acids long. Left in the record is the CDR3 DNA by itself, 42 bases read in frame from the first base. This receptor was identified in a man aged 35 to 55 in good health and CMV-seropositive. The chain links TRBV10-3 with TRBJ1-5; no D gene can be assigned with confidence. Material for sequencing was PBMCs. This receptor carries the CDR3 CAISDPLSNQPQHF. The bases read TGTGCCATCAGTGATCCTTTGAGCAATCAGCCCCAGCATTTT.